This is a list of T cell receptor beta chains from one sample in a study of OX40 agonist ivuxolimab in advanced cancers. Some clones are missing from TCRdb's copy, which holds only in-frame ones; the method was immunoSEQ multiplex PCR. The repertoire has some 68,000 clones, 88% of them found once; the top ten carry 0.8% to 1.3%. The material sequenced was CD4+ or CD8+ T cells sorted from blood, taken in a trial of the OX40 agonist ivuxolimab. Every receptor here comes from an adult with an advanced solid tumor such as melanoma, head and neck, liver or kidney cancer. Both conserved end residues are part of each CDR3. Fields, in order: V gene, clone size, D gene, J gene, CDR3 DNA, CDR3 protein. A D gene is named only where the DNA matches it firmly. Expanded clones get a size class; other rows say once, few or many, or leave the size out.

TRBV11-2	NA	TRBD2	TRBJ2-5	TGTGCCAGCAGCTTAGTCGGGGTTAGCGGGAGTGGAGAGACCCAGTACTTC	CASSLVGVSGSGETQYF
TRBV27	NA	NA	TRBJ2-2	TGTGCCAGCAGTTTATACAGGGGGGGCGGGGAGCTGTTTTTT	CASSLYRGGGELFF
TRBV10-3	NA	TRBD1	TRBJ2-1	TGTGCCATCAGTGATAGGACAGGGGGTCGCGGCTCCTACAATGAGCAGTTCTTC	CAISDRTGGRGSYNEQFF
TRBV6-1	NA	NA	TRBJ1-5	TGTGCCAGCAGTGAGATCCCGGAGGAGCCCCAGCATTTT	CASSEIPEEPQHF
TRBV6-4	NA	TRBD1	TRBJ1-2	TGTGCCAGCAGTGACACAGGGACAGGGAGAGGCTATGGCTACACCTTC	CASSDTGTGRGYGYTF
TRBV19	NA	TRBD2	TRBJ2-1	TGTGCCAGTAGCAACGGGGGAGGGATGAAGAATGAGCAGTTCTTC	CASSNGGGMKNEQFF
TRBV11-2	NA	TRBD2	TRBJ2-3	TGTGCCAGCAGTAAGGGAACTAGCGGGAGTCCGGGTGGGGATACGCAGTATTTT	CASSKGTSGSPGGDTQYF
TRBV5-1	NA	TRBD2	TRBJ2-1	TGCGCCAGCAGCACAACGACTAGCGGGAGATCTAATGAGCAGTTCTTC	CASSTTTSGRSNEQFF
TRBV2	NA	TRBD2	TRBJ2-2	TGTGCCAGCCAGGTTCTAGCGGGAGGTGACGGGGAGCTGTTTTTT	CASQVLAGGDGELFF
TRBV4-2	NA	NA	TRBJ1-3	TGTGCCAGCAGCCAAGAGGGGGGACGGAGCTCTGGAAACACCATATATTTT	CASSQEGGRSSGNTIYF
TRBV7-6	NA	NA	TRBJ2-7	TGTGCCAGCAGCTTAGGGGGCGGGGTTCACTACGAGCAGTACTTC	CASSLGGGVHYEQYF
TRBV19	NA	TRBD1	TRBJ2-3	TGTGCCAGTAGTATAGACTCAGACAGGGTCTCAACAGATACGCAGTATTTT	CASSIDSDRVSTDTQYF
TRBV11-3	NA	NA	TRBJ2-7	TGTGCCAGCAGCTTAGGACGTTCGTACGAGCAGTACTTC	CASSLGRSYEQYF
TRBV5-4	NA	TRBD2	TRBJ2-5	TGTGCCAGCAGTCGGACTAGCGGGAGAAGCGAGACCCAGTACTTC	CASSRTSGRSETQYF
TRBV6-1	NA	NA	TRBJ2-3	TGTGCCAGCAGTGAAGGTGGACCAGATACGCAGTATTTT	CASSEGGPDTQYF
TRBV28	few	NA	TRBJ1-2	TGTGCCAGCAGTTCCCGATATGGCTACACCTTC	CASSSRYGYTF
TRBV29-1	NA	TRBD2	TRBJ2-1	TGCAGCGTCGACCCGGGAGGGCTAGCGGGCTACAATGAGCAGTTCTTC	CSVDPGGLAGYNEQFF